A single T cell receptor beta chain is shown here with its context. Its specificity is not known. The entry originates in a study of response to subunit inactivated influenza vaccine. Study-level points and caveats: It was suggested by the authors that few new T cells are recruited by each seasonal influenza vaccination.

TCRdb re-analysed the RT-PCR reads in MiXCR, keeping a single row per CDR3 protein. The table records about 500,000 distinct CDR3 sequences, 16% of them present only once. The V end lost 1 base, the J end lost 14 bases, and 14 bases lay between the germline ends. From germline, CDR1 is SEHNR and CDR2 FQNEAQ (reference sequence). The CDR3 is made up of 13 amino acids. The chain combines TRBV7-9 with TRBJ1-4; weak D call: TRBD1 (6 bases). The sample here was CD4+ T cells sorted from PBMCs, taken roughly 24 months after vaccination. The clonotype originates from a man between 50 and 70 years old who received an inactivated influenza vaccine. As DNA, the CDR3 is TGTGCCAGCAGCTTAGGGGTCAGGGGAGAGCTGTTTTTT. Encoded protein: CASSLGVRGELFF.